The 2 T cell receptor beta chains below come from one sample, sequenced in a study of cytomegalovirus exposure and HLA in healthy donors. The study ran its PCR with 60 Vbeta and 13 Jbeta primers. Profiled with immunoSEQ multiplex PCR; TCRdb holds only in-frame clones, not every one. The sample consists of some 55,000 clones, about 80% of them appearing once. Material for sequencing was PBMCs. These receptors came from a man aged 35-49 years in good health and CMV-seronegative.

The V and J genes are TRBV14 and TRBJ1-3, with D hard to call. Trimming took 1 base from V and 7 from J, leaving 11 bases between them. Germline V gene data show CDR1 as SGHDN and CDR2 as FVKESK. The CDR3 contains 14 residues. The CDR3 DNA reads as TGTGCCAGCAGCCAAGGTGGCTTAAAGAACACCATATATTTT. Amino acids: CASSQGGLKNTIYF. The full variable domain, with the rest looked up from reference TRBV14 and TRBJ1-3, is EAGVTQFPSHSVIEKGQTVTLRCDPISGHDNLYWYRRVMGKEIKFLLHFVKESKQDESGMPNNRFLAERTGGTYSTLKVQPAELEDSGVYFCASSQGGLKNTIYFGEGSWLTVV.

This chain connects TRBV7-8 to TRBJ1-6; 10 bases are a match to TRBD1. This CDR3 region has 15 residues. Trimming took 4 bases from V and 7 from J; bases not matched to a gene: 4. The germline CDR1 and CDR2 sequences are SGHVS and FQNEAQ. The DNA for the CDR3 is TGTGCCAGCAGCTATCGGGACAGGGGCAATTCACCCCTCCACTTT. Protein sequence: CASSYRDRGNSPLHF. Complete variable domain (other parts from reference TRBV7-8 and TRBJ1-6): GAGVSQSPRYKVAKRGQDVALRCDPISGHVSLFWYQQALGQGPEFLTYFQNEAQLDKSGLPSDRFFAERPEGSVSTLKIQRTQQEDSAVYLCASSYRDRGNSPLHFGNGTRLTVT.